The rows below give T cell receptor beta chains drawn from one sample of a study of neurological immune-mediated disorders. One entry per CDR3 protein, called by TCRdb with MiXCR from the 5' RACE reads. The sample includes more than 70,000 distinct CDR3 sequences, 9% to 12% of them seen just once. Sequencing used PBMCs. Every receptor here comes from a man between 35 and 55 years old in good health. Both conserved end residues are part of each CDR3. Fields, in order: clone size, V gene, J gene, D gene, CDR3 DNA, CDR3 protein. The D gene is left open where the match is weak. For some rows the clone size is stated as once, few or many, or as a class when expanded; others skip it.

>many|TRBV6-5|TRBJ2-3|-
TGTGCCAGCAGCCAAACAGATACGCAGTATTTT
CASSQTDTQYF
>many|TRBV5-1|TRBJ2-2|TRBD2
TGCGCCAGCAGCGGCGGACTAGCGGGGGAGGCCGGGGAGCTGTTTTTT
CASSGGLAGEAGELFF
>many|TRBV3-1|TRBJ2-1|-
TGTGCCAGCAGCCAAGATCCTAATATGAGCGGGAATGAGCAGTTCTTC
CASSQDPNMSGNEQFF
>many|TRBV20-1|TRBJ2-2|-
TGCAGTGCTAGAGGGAGGGTGGGGGGTATAAACACCGGGGAGCTGTTTTTT
CSARGRVGGINTGELFF
>many|TRBV5-1|TRBJ1-1|-
TGCGCCAGCAGCTCGGTACCTGGAATGGGGAACACTGAAGCTTTCTTT
CASSSVPGMGNTEAFF
>many|TRBV5-1|TRBJ1-1|-
TGCGCCAGCAGCCCCACCAGGGGCAACACTGAAGCTTTCTTT
CASSPTRGNTEAFF
>-|TRBV14|TRBJ2-2|TRBD2
TGTGCCAGCAGCCCCCTCGGGGGGGCTGACGGGGAGCTGTTTTTT
CASSPLGGADGELFF
>many|TRBV7-7|TRBJ2-1|TRBD2
TGTGCTAGCAGCCCGGGACTAGCGGGAGTGGGGTACGGGGATGAGCAGTTCTTC
CASSPGLAGVGYGDEQFF
>many|TRBV12-3/TRBV12-4|TRBJ2-7|TRBD1
TGTGCCAGCAGTCCCCAGACAGGGGTGGGCTCCTACGAGCAGTACTTC
CASSPQTGVGSYEQYF
>-|TRBV7-6|TRBJ2-2|TRBD2
TGTGCCAGCAGCTTCGGGACTAGCGCTACCGGGGAGCTGTTTTTT
CASSFGTSATGELFF
>many|TRBV20-1|TRBJ2-7|TRBD2
TGCAGTGCTATAGAAGCGGGAGGGCCTATCCCCCTTGACTACGAGCAGTACTTC
CSAIEAGGPIPLDYEQYF
>few|TRBV20-1|TRBJ2-5|TRBD1
TGCAGTGCTGCCACAGGGGGCGGAGAAGAGACCCAGTACTTC
CSAATGGGEETQYF
>many|TRBV5-1|TRBJ2-7|-
TGCGCCAGCAGCTTGGGCGAGGGGAGACCTTCCTACGAGCAGTACTTC
CASSLGEGRPSYEQYF
>many|TRBV10-3|TRBJ2-2|-
TGTGCCATCAGCCCAAGTTCGAACACCGGGGAGCTGTTTTTT
CAISPSSNTGELFF
>-|TRBV5-1|TRBJ2-3|TRBD2
TGCGCCAGCAGCTTGGAGACTAGCGGCACAGATACGCAGTATTTT
CASSLETSGTDTQYF
>many|TRBV12-3/TRBV12-4|TRBJ2-1|TRBD1
TGTGCCAGCAGTTTAGCGGGTCCCGGGACAGGGAACGAGCAGTTCTTC
CASSLAGPGTGNEQFF